Listed below are T cell receptor beta chains from one sample, sequenced in a study of identical twins. MiXCR was run by TCRdb on the 5' RACE reads, yielding one entry per CDR3 protein. The table records hundreds of thousands of distinct CDR3 sequences, around 6% of them present only once. Sequenced input: naive T cells sorted from blood. The origin of the receptors is a man younger than 35 in good health. CDR3s include the opening cysteine and the closing phenylalanine or tryptophan.

J | V | CDR3
TRBJ1-1 | TRBV9 | CATTRISGAEAFF
TRBJ2-2 | TRBV4-2 | CASSQEQGADTGELFF
TRBJ1-2 | TRBV18 | CASSLRRDRDNYGYTF
TRBJ1-1 | TRBV7-9 | CASSLARAGNTEAFF
TRBJ2-3 | TRBV5-4 | CASSLDSAAPPTDTQYF
TRBJ2-2 | TRBV7-3 | CASSPRDSLAGELFF
TRBJ2-2 | TRBV7-9 | CASSSLSGGGELFF
TRBJ1-1 | TRBV5-1 | CASSPPIGAEAFF
TRBJ1-6 | TRBV11-2 | CASSPGRGLGSPLHF
TRBJ2-5 | TRBV9 | CASSVAGTTQETQYF
TRBJ1-3 | TRBV4-2 | CASSQDHRGNTIYF
TRBJ2-7 | TRBV5-1 | CASSSPGQRSGEQYF
TRBJ2-2 | TRBV10-3 | CAISPGHNTGELFF
TRBJ2-5 | TRBV6-1 | CASTQGSGEGETQYF
TRBJ2-1 | TRBV6-2/TRBV6-3 | CASSSSLAGGYNEQFF
TRBJ1-1 | TRBV5-1 | CASSLEVGTSEAFF
TRBJ2-7 | TRBV7-6 | CASSYGTMRSSYEQYF
TRBJ2-3 | TRBV5-1 | CASSASTDTQYF
TRBJ2-1 | TRBV20-1 | CSATNTGTKSYNEQFF
TRBJ1-2 | TRBV29-1 | CSVEDRMGRGLGYTF
TRBJ1-5 | TRBV12-3/TRBV12-4 | CASSFNGSPRQPQHF
TRBJ1-5 | TRBV6-5 | CASSYGENRPQHF
TRBJ1-2 | TRBV20-1 | CSATPPGQTYGYTF
TRBJ2-5 | TRBV29-1 | CSVVRGLETQYF
TRBJ2-2 | TRBV10-3 | CAISVTGGGLAGNTGELFF
TRBJ2-3 | TRBV9 | CASSGGLAGGSTDTQYF
TRBJ2-3 | TRBV6-5 | CASSSSQLREQYF
TRBJ2-1 | TRBV28 | CASTTQDSYNEQFF
TRBJ2-2 | TRBV12-3/TRBV12-4 | CASKGEPNTGELFF
TRBJ2-5 | TRBV5-1 | CASSFDGVEETQYF
TRBJ1-5 | TRBV4-1 | CASSQAQGNQPQHF
TRBJ2-7 | TRBV19 | CASRLSGDYEQYF
TRBJ2-2 | TRBV19 | CASTGTSGSPTGELFF
TRBJ2-1 | TRBV7-2 | CASSPWGGYNEQFF
TRBJ1-3 | TRBV20-1 | CSASLAGSHTIYF
TRBJ1-5 | TRBV20-1 | CSASGVINQPQHF
TRBJ2-1 | TRBV12-3/TRBV12-4 | CASRPGLVYNEQFF
TRBJ2-5 | TRBV14 | CASSQDGLRQETQYF
TRBJ2-2 | TRBV5-1 | CASSWRTGELFF
TRBJ2-7 | TRBV15 | CATSRDSGHEQYF
TRBJ2-2 | TRBV15 | CATAASRGYTGELFF
TRBJ2-1 | TRBV5-1 | CASSYTGTSGYYSGDEQFF
TRBJ2-1 | TRBV7-9 | CASSRGGAGRNNEQFF
TRBJ2-3 | TRBV20-1 | CSARELGLESPGDTQYF
TRBJ1-1 | TRBV20-1 | CSARETDRVEGEAFF
TRBJ2-3 | TRBV12-3/TRBV12-4 | CASTQGSADTQYF
TRBJ1-1 | TRBV5-1 | CASSLEHNTEAFF
TRBJ2-2 | TRBV21-1 | CASLSGELFF
TRBJ2-3 | TRBV5-1 | CASSRAEGLAGTDTQYF
TRBJ2-1 | TRBV7-6 | CASSFQGTQLYNEQFF
TRBJ2-7 | TRBV4-3 | CASSQDIRAREQYF
TRBJ1-2 | TRBV13 | CASSFPLDKEGYTF
TRBJ2-3 | TRBV6-2/TRBV6-3 | CASRNRGDLTDTQYF
TRBJ1-2 | TRBV5-1 | CASSLDRGRDGYTF
TRBJ2-2 | TRBV24-1 | CATRENTGELFF
TRBJ1-1 | TRBV7-3 | CASSSMGGLNTEAFF
TRBJ2-2 | TRBV5-1 | CASSLGAQGEGELFF